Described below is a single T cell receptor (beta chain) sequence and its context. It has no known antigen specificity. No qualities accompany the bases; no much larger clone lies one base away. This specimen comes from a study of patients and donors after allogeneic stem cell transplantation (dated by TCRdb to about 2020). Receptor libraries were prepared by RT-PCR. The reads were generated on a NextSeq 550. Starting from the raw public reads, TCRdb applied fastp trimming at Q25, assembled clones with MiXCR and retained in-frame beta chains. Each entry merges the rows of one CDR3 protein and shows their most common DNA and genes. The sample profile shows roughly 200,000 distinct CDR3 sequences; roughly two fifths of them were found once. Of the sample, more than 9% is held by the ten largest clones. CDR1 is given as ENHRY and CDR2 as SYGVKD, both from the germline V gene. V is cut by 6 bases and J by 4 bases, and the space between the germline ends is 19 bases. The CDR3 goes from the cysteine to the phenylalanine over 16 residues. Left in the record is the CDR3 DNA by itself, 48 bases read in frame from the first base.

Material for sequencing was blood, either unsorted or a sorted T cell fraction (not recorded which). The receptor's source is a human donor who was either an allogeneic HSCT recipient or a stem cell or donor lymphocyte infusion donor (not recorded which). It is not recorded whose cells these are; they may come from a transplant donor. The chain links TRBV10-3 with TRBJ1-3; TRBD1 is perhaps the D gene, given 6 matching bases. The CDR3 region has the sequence CAISKIYRVGGNTIYF. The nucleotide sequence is TGTGCCATCAGCAAAATTTACAGGGTTGGAGGAAACACCATATATTTT.